Listed below are T cell receptor beta chains from one sample, sequenced in a study of vaccination and CD4 T cells after COVID-19. TCRdb independently ran MiXCR on the PCR reads; one entry per CDR3 protein. Here the sample spans over 15,000 distinct CDR3 sequences, about three fifths being singletons. The specimen comprised CD4+ T cells from blood, sampled after SARS-CoV-2 vaccination. The receptors derive from a human donor who had recovered from COVID-19. Each CDR3 is given with its conserved first and last residue. The D gene is left open where the match is weak. A clone size is listed for some rows: how often the clone was seen (once, few, many), or a class if it is expanded.

.	TRBV28	once	TRBJ2-1	CASKEDSRYYEQFF	TGTGCCAGCAAGGAGGATAGTAGGTACTATGAGCAGTTCTTC
TRBD1	TRBV27	.	TRBJ1-2	CASSSAKGTAYYGYTF	TGTGCCAGCAGTTCCGCGAAAGGGACAGCCTACTATGGCTACACCTTC
.	TRBV19	.	TRBJ1-1	CASSIGLGLSTEAFF	TGTGCCAGTAGTATAGGGTTGGGGTTGAGCACTGAAGCTTTCTTT
.	TRBV12-3/TRBV12-4	.	TRBJ1-1	CASRPSGNTEAFF	TGTGCCAGCAGACCCTCGGGAAACACTGAAGCTTTCTTT
.	TRBV6-1	.	TRBJ2-7	CASSPSGTAFYEQYF	TGTGCCAGCAGCCCCTCCGGCACAGCCTTCTACGAGCAGTACTTC
.	TRBV20-1	few	TRBJ2-3	CSASSASSTDTQYF	TGCAGTGCTAGTTCAGCTTCTAGCACAGATACGCAGTATTTT
.	TRBV29-1	.	TRBJ2-7	CSAGGSSFGEQYF	TGCAGCGCTGGTGGATCCTCCTTCGGCGAGCAGTACTTC
.	TRBV7-2	.	TRBJ2-5	CASSLGSKQKETQYF	TGTGCCAGCAGCTTAGGTTCAAAGCAAAAAGAGACCCAGTACTTC
.	TRBV6-2/TRBV6-3	.	TRBJ2-3	CASSLRTLGDTQYF	TGTGCCAGCAGTCTGCGGACGCTGGGAGATACGCAGTATTTT
.	TRBV19	.	TRBJ2-5	CATGLDQETQYF	TGTGCCACTGGACTGGATCAAGAGACCCAGTACTTC
.	TRBV20-1	.	TRBJ1-3	CSAGTSSGNTIYF	TGCAGTGCAGGCACGAGCTCTGGAAACACCATATATTTT
TRBD2	TRBV5-1	.	TRBJ2-5	CASSIAGLPQETQYF	TGCGCCAGCAGTATAGCGGGACTACCACAAGAGACCCAGTACTTC
.	TRBV15	.	TRBJ2-7	CATSRDPHYPYEQYF	TGTGCCACCAGCAGAGATCCCCATTATCCCTACGAGCAGTACTTC
.	TRBV28	.	TRBJ1-6	CASMVGYQGGTYNSPLHF	TGTGCCAGCATGGTGGGGTATCAGGGAGGAACCTATAATTCACCCCTCCACTTT
.	TRBV7-9	.	TRBJ1-5	CASSPHRQPQHF	TGTGCCAGCAGCCCCCACAGGCAGCCCCAGCATTTT
TRBD1	TRBV10-3	.	TRBJ1-5	CAISESDRGYQPQHF	TGTGCCATCAGTGAAAGTGACAGGGGCTATCAGCCCCAGCATTTT
TRBD2	TRBV24-1	.	TRBJ2-1	CATSDESGNSYNEQFF	TGTGCCACCAGTGATGAGAGCGGGAACTCCTACAATGAGCAGTTCTTC
.	TRBV28	.	TRBJ1-5	CASREALEPQHF	TGTGCCAGCAGGGAAGCTCTGGAACCCCAGCATTTT
.	TRBV2	.	TRBJ1-2	CASSRRGAGGYTF	TGTGCCAGCAGCCGACGGGGGGCCGGTGGCTACACCTTC
.	TRBV7-9	.	TRBJ2-1	CASSTRSTGRGSYNEQFF	TGTGCCAGCAGCACGCGCTCGACAGGAAGGGGCTCCTACAATGAGCAGTTCTTC
TRBD1	TRBV20-1	.	TRBJ1-5	CSARLPAGGLQPQHF	TGCAGTGCTAGACTTCCGGCAGGGGGCCTTCAGCCCCAGCATTTT
.	TRBV27	.	TRBJ1-1	CASRLLGQVSTEAFF	TGTGCCAGCAGGCTATTGGGACAAGTGAGCACTGAAGCTTTCTTT
.	TRBV7-9	.	TRBJ2-3	CASSLDLASDTQYF	TGTGCCAGCAGCTTAGATCTAGCGTCAGATACGCAGTATTTT
TRBD2	TRBV7-3	once	TRBJ2-3	CASSFGGDSTDTQYF	TGTGCCAGCAGCTTCGGGGGGGATAGCACAGATACGCAGTATTTT
TRBD1	TRBV12-3/TRBV12-4	.	TRBJ2-2	CASSPGQGARLAADTGELFF	TGTGCCAGCAGTCCCGGACAGGGGGCACGTCTAGCGGCCGACACCGGGGAGCTGTTTTTT
.	TRBV7-2	.	TRBJ1-3	CASSLLARAAGNTIYF	TGTGCCAGCAGCTTACTGGCCAGGGCGGCCGGAAACACCATATATTTT
TRBD2	TRBV5-4	.	TRBJ2-1	CASSVTGTTSYNEQFF	TGTGCCAGCAGCGTGACCGGGACTACCAGCTACAATGAGCAGTTCTTC
TRBD1	TRBV20-1	.	TRBJ1-6	CSAREMDRGNSPLHF	TGCAGTGCTAGAGAGATGGACAGGGGAAATTCACCCCTCCACTTT
.	TRBV7-9	.	TRBJ1-2	CASSQTEPYGYTF	TGTGCCAGCAGTCAAACAGAACCTTATGGCTACACCTTC
.	TRBV7-8	.	TRBJ2-2	CASSLVGLRAVSGELFF	TGTGCCAGCAGCTTAGTTGGCCTCCGGGCGGTCTCCGGGGAGCTGTTTTTT
.	TRBV6-5	.	TRBJ1-6	CASSYSGGNNSPLHF	TGTGCCAGCAGTTACTCGGGAGGAAATAATTCACCCCTCCACTTT
TRBD2	TRBV2	.	TRBJ2-5	CASREGLASPQYF	TGTGCCAGCAGGGAGGGACTAGCGTCCCCCCAGTACTTC
.	TRBV5-4	once	TRBJ1-2	CASSLSGDYGYTF	TGTGCCAGCAGCTTGTCAGGGGACTATGGCTACACCTTC
.	TRBV19	.	TRBJ2-6	CASKAFFSGANVLTF	TGTGCCAGCAAGGCCTTCTTCTCTGGGGCCAACGTCCTGACTTTC
TRBD2	TRBV20-1	few	TRBJ2-7	CSARDHGRAAYEQYF	TGCAGTGCTAGAGATCACGGGAGGGCGGCCTACGAGCAGTACTTC
.	TRBV27	few	TRBJ1-6	CASMAGYSYNSPLHF	TGTGCCAGCATGGCAGGGTACTCCTATAATTCACCCCTCCACTTT
.	TRBV7-9	.	TRBJ2-7	CASSLGGVYEQYF	TGTGCCAGCAGCTTAGGGGGTGTCTACGAGCAGTACTTC
.	TRBV7-2	.	TRBJ1-1	CASSLVREVAEAFF	TGTGCCAGCAGCTTAGTCCGGGAGGTCGCTGAAGCTTTCTTT
.	TRBV27	few	TRBJ1-2	CASSFGYRQVYGYTF	TGTGCCAGCAGTTTCGGGTACAGACAGGTGTATGGCTACACCTTC
TRBD1	TRBV19	few	TRBJ1-1	CASSRQGMGRAFF	TGTGCCAGTAGTAGACAGGGCATGGGGCGGGCTTTCTTT
.	TRBV27	.	TRBJ2-2	CASSATGNGAGELFF	TGTGCCAGCAGTGCTACAGGGAACGGCGCCGGGGAGCTGTTTTTT
.	TRBV24-1	.	TRBJ2-5	CATSDSAETQYF	TGTGCCACCAGTGATTCGGCGGAGACCCAGTACTTC
.	TRBV6-1	few	TRBJ1-2	CASFRRDGNYGYTF	TGTGCCAGCTTCCGTAGGGACGGAAACTATGGCTACACCTTC
TRBD2	TRBV20-1	.	TRBJ2-5	CSAAGTSGGETQYF	TGCAGTGCTGCGGGGACTAGCGGTGGGGAGACCCAGTACTTC
.	TRBV6-4	.	TRBJ1-1	CASSVRTNTEAFF	TGTGCCAGCAGTGTTCGCACCAACACTGAAGCTTTCTTT
.	TRBV7-6	.	TRBJ2-5	CASSLVGETQYF	TGTGCCAGCAGCTTAGTTGGAGAGACCCAGTACTTC